The clone carrying this T cell receptor beta chain was picked up many times. Its antigen is not known. This sample was included in a study of blood T cells in healthy people across ages. The study's findings and limits: Among T cells, TCR beta diversity per million cells dropped roughly linearly as age rose. Among long-lived donors, naive CD4+ cells were more numerous and diversity higher than in aged donors.

Sample-barcoded 5' priming and a J-beta primer mix drove a second PCR of 7 to 11 cycles. Paired-end reads containing CDR3 totaled no fewer than 3 million for each sample. Using its own MiXCR run on the 5' RACE reads, TCRdb lists one record per CDR3 protein. This table has some 1.8 million distinct CDR3 sequences, about 39% appearing once. Every sample yielded at least 7 million isolated PBMCs. This CDR3 contains 15 residues. From germline, CDR1 is SQVTM and CDR2 ANQGSEA. Material for sequencing was blood. The TCR originated in a human donor in good health. V is TRBV29-1 and J is TRBJ2-6; 9 nucleotides agree with TRBD1. DNA of the CDR3: TGCAACGCGACAGGGGGACACTCTGGGGCCAACGTCCTGACTTTC. Amino acids: CNATGGHSGANVLTF. Combining the CDR3 with reference TRBV29-1 and TRBJ2-6 gives the whole variable domain SAVISQKPSRDICQRGTSLTIQCQVDSQVTMMFWYRQQPGQSLTLIATANQGSEATYESGFVIDKFPISRPNLTFSTLTVSNMSPEDSSIYLCNATGGHSGANVLTFGAGSRLTVL.